Listed below are T cell receptor beta chains from one sample, sequenced in a study of beta chain features in type 1 diabetes. Sequencing was performed with immunoSEQ multiplex PCR; in TCRdb, only in-frame clones are kept and a portion is missing. Here the sample spans around 400,000 clones, roughly 12% being singletons. Sequenced material: naive CD4+ T cells from blood. The receptors come from a man aged 18 to 29 in good health. Both conserved end residues are part of each CDR3. The order of the fields is J gene, V gene, CDR3 protein.

TRBJ2-7 | TRBV4-2 | CASSPRTSEAYEQYF
TRBJ1-2 | TRBV5-1 | CASSPGSLYGYTF
TRBJ1-4 | TRBV29-1 | CSVEVSGANEKLFF
TRBJ1-1 | TRBV4-2 | CASSRRQGRNTEAFF
TRBJ1-1 | TRBV7-2 | CASRYQSGVNTEAFF
TRBJ2-5 | TRBV19 | CASSIRREGETQYF
TRBJ2-5 | TRBV2 | CASTVEETQYF
TRBJ2-3 | TRBV4-3 | CASSQDSGGSTDTQYF
TRBJ2-3 | TRBV11-2 | CASSLITGSTDTQYF
TRBJ2-7 | TRBV2 | CASSRRDSSYEQYF
TRBJ2-4 | TRBV5-1 | CASSLTPESGKNIQYF
TRBJ2-5 | TRBV18 | CASSQQIQETQYF
TRBJ1-2 | TRBV28 | CASSPTGGGYTF
TRBJ2-3 | TRBV4-2 | CASSQDRAGDTDTQYF
TRBJ1-3 | TRBV20-1 | CSYMRGNTIYF
TRBJ2-2 | TRBV6-1 | CASIHNPTGELFF
TRBJ2-3 | TRBV7-2 | CASSSQVQDTQYF
TRBJ2-7 | TRBV9 | CASSVGPDRGPGQYF
TRBJ2-5 | TRBV5-4 | CASSFGGQGQETQYF
TRBJ2-3 | TRBV5-6 | CASSQVWSTDTQYF
TRBJ2-7 | TRBV10-3 | CAIRTGESEQYF
TRBJ2-2 | TRBV10-3 | CAIRPGQSTGELFF
TRBJ1-5 | TRBV5-8 | CASSLAGPHSNQPQHF
TRBJ2-7 | TRBV28 | CATQGIYEQYF
TRBJ2-1 | TRBV7-9 | CASSFELRYGNEQFF
TRBJ2-1 | TRBV6-5 | CASVLAGSGQFF
TRBJ1-6 | TRBV28 | CASSLYPPSSYNSPLHF
TRBJ2-7 | TRBV4-1 | CASSPARLSSYEQYF
TRBJ1-5 | TRBV28 | CASSLDRPHQPQHF
TRBJ2-5 | TRBV7-2 | CASSFLETQYF
TRBJ2-2 | TRBV4-2 | CASSQDERSTGELFF
TRBJ2-7 | TRBV6-4 | CASSDHTSNRRRYEQYF
TRBJ2-1 | TRBV7-9 | CASSYLAGGVNEQFF
TRBJ1-2 | TRBV7-6 | CASSLSGGDGYTF
TRBJ2-1 | TRBV7-3 | CASSPTSGGPYNEQFF
TRBJ2-5 | TRBV5-4 | CASSSRGERIETQYF
TRBJ1-2 | TRBV20-1 | CSASWSGGYTF
TRBJ2-2 | TRBV7-9 | CASSRQRMGATGELFF
TRBJ2-7 | TRBV10-3 | CAISESTVTVHEQYF
TRBJ2-1 | TRBV12-5 | CASGLNPGTSNHNEQFF
TRBJ1-5 | TRBV7-2 | CASSGRGGSNQPQHF
TRBJ1-3 | TRBV5-4 | CASSLAGQDSGNTIYF
TRBJ1-2 | TRBV5-4 | CASSVGTPNRGYTF
TRBJ2-1 | TRBV28 | CASIRGTYNEQFF
TRBJ2-1 | TRBV28 | CASSLTREEFF
TRBJ2-1 | TRBV5-1 | CASSPQGERRNEQFF
TRBJ2-1 | TRBV5-6 | CASSWGGTGGHNEQFF
TRBJ1-5 | TRBV2 | CASSWGYRGNQPQHF
TRBJ1-4 | TRBV11-2 | CASRIGQGGNEKLFF
TRBJ2-5 | TRBV6-1 | CASSEGRYQETQYF
TRBJ2-7 | TRBV11-2 | CASSFSYNEQYF
TRBJ2-7 | TRBV4-3 | CASSQKGSSEQYF
TRBJ2-7 | TRBV11-2 | CASSLGHRAGGPSEQYF
TRBJ2-5 | TRBV15 | CATSARTSGRKETQYF
TRBJ2-3 | TRBV28 | CASIQSVTDTQYF
TRBJ2-5 | TRBV28 | CASSFDRATETQYF
TRBJ2-6 | TRBV6-6 | CASSAAGANVLTF
TRBJ1-2 | TRBV5-1 | CASSPSDRNYGYTF
TRBJ2-2 | TRBV6-5 | CASSLGTTAGGELFF
TRBJ2-7 | TRBV7-2 | CASSLRTGGSYEQYF